Listed here is a single TCR beta chain. Antigen: not known. The PCR made use of 60 Vbeta and 13 Jbeta primers. The protocol was immunoSEQ multiplex PCR, while the TCRdb copy is restricted to in-frame clones and leaves out a portion. Among around 190,000 clones listed, 70% to 90% were seen once. The sample is drawn from a study of cytomegalovirus exposure and HLA in healthy donors. Broader study findings: The sole available immune exposure information was CMV serostatus. A further, later analysis showed that HLA-associated TCR beta chains (compared with equally common others) were more clonally expanded.

The CDR3 is 15 residues long. Between the trimmed V and J ends, which lost 0 bases and 7 bases, there was a span of 13 bases. Germline CDR1 reads SGHAT; CDR2 reads FQNNGV. The sequenced material came from PBMCs. This sequence was found in a woman between 50 and 59 years old in good health and CMV-seronegative. The chain is built from TRBV11-2 and TRBJ1-5, with D unresolved. Written as DNA, the CDR3 is TGTGCCAGCAGCTTAGAGGGTCAGCGGAGACAGCCCCAGCATTTT. Translation gives CASSLEGQRRQPQHF.